Sequencing of this TCR beta chain was carried out in a study of blood T cells in healthy people across ages. The length of the CDR3 is 17 residues. Germline V CDR1 and CDR2: SGHTA, FQGNSA. V lost 5 bases and J lost 8, with 24 bases in between. A second roughly 7 to 12 cycle PCR used barcoded and J-beta primers. Via MiXCR, TCRdb re-called the 5' RACE reads, giving one row per CDR3 protein. Of hundreds of thousands of distinct CDR3 sequences detected, 35% to 40% appear once; the ten largest clones hold over 10%. This receptor was obtained from a man between 18 and 35 years old in good health. Sequencing was done on a sample of blood. The chain is built from TRBV7-2 and TRBJ1-4; D unresolved. DNA of the CDR3: TGTGCCAGCAGCCAGGAGCGCCCCGACCACCTAGGCGAAAAACTGTTTTTT. Its translation: CASSQERPDHLGEKLFF. The full variable domain, with the rest looked up from reference TRBV7-2 and TRBJ1-4, is GAGVSQSPSNKVTEKGKDVELRCDPISGHTALYWYRQSLGQGLEFLIYFQGNSAPDKSGLPSDRFSAERTGGSVSTLTIQRTQQEDSAVYLCASSQERPDHLGEKLFFGSGTQLSVL.